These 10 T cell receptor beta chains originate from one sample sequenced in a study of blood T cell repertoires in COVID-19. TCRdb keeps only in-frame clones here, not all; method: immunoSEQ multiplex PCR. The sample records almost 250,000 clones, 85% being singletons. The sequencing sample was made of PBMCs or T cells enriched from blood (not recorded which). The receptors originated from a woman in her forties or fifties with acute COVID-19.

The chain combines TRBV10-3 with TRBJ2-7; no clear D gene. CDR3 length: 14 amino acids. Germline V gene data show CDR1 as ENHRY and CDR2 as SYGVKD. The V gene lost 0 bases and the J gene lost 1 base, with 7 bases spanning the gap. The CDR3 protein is CAISESKTSYEQYF. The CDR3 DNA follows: TGTGCCATCAGTGAGTCAAAGACATCCTACGAGCAGTACTTC.

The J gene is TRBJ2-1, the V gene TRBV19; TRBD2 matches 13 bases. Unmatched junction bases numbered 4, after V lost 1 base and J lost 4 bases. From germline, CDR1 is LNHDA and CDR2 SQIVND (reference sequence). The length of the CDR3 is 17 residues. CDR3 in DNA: TGTGCCAGTAGTATAGCCCCACTAGCGGGGGGGTACAATGAGCAGTTCTTC. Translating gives CASSIAPLAGGYNEQFF.

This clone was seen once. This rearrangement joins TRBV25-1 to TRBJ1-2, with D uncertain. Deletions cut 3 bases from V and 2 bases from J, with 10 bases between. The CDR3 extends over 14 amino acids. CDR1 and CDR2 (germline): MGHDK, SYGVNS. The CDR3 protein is CASSEAGKNYGYTF. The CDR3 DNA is TGTGCCAGCAGTGAGGCGGGTAAAAACTATGGCTACACCTTC.

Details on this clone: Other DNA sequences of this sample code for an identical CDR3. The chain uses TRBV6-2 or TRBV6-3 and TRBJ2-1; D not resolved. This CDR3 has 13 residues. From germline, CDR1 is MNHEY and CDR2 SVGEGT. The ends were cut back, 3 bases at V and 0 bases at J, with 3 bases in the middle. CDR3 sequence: CASSYYSYNEQFF. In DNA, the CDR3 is TGTGCCAGCAGTTATTACTCCTACAATGAGCAGTTCTTC.

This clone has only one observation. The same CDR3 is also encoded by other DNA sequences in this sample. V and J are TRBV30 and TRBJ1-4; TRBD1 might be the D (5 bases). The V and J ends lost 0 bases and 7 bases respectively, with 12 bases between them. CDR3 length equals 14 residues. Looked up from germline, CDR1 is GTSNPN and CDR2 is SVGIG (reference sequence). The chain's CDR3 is CAWSVQGAGEKLFF. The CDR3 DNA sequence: TGTGCCTGGAGTGTACAAGGGGCCGGTGAAAAACTGTTTTTT.

CDR3 sequence: CASTELNEQFF. The DNA for the CDR3 is TGTGCCAGCACCGAGCTCAATGAGCAGTTCTTC. This chain joins TRBV12-3 or TRBV12-4 and TRBJ2-1; D gene ambiguous. CDR3 length: 11 residues. Trimming removed 7 bases from V and 6 bases from J, with 7 bases in between.

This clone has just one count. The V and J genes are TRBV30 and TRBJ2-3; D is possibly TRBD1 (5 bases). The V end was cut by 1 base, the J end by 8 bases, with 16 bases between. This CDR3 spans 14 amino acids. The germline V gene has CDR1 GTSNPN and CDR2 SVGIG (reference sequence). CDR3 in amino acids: CAWSALPWGGTQYF. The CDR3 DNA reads TGTGCCTGGAGTGCCCTCCCTTGGGGCGGTACGCAGTATTTT.

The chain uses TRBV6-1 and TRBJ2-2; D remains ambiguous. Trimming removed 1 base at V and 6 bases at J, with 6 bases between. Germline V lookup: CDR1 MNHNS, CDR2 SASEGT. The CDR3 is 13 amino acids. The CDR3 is CASSEVLPGELFF. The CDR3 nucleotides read TGTGCCAGCAGTGAAGTACTGCCCGGGGAGCTGTTTTTT.

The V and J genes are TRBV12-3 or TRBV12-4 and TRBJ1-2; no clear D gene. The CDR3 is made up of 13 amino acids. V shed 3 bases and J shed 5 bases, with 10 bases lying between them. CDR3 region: CASSLIGRYGYTF. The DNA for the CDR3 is TGTGCCAGCAGTTTGATAGGGAGGTATGGCTACACCTTC.

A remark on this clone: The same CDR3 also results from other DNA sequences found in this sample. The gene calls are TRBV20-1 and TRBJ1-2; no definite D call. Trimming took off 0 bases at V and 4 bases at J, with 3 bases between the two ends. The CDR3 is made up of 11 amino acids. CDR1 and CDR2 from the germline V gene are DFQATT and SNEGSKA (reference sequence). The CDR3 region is CSARDSYGYTF. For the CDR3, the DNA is TGCAGTGCTAGAGACAGCTATGGCTACACCTTC.